The entry below gives a single T cell receptor beta chain sequence along with its context. Its antigen specificity is not known. Nothing much larger sits one base from this clone, and base qualities are not available. These data originate in a study of shared clonotypes between healthy human individuals (dated by TCRdb to about 2020). Notes on the research overall: A couple of women and a few men aged 18 to 49 years were included in the cohort. The study deeply sequenced blood TCR repertoires of about five healthy adults to estimate repertoire size and the extent of clonotype sharing between individuals. Each donor's leukapheresis produced roughly between roughly 0.85 and 9 billion PBMCs. To increase sequencing depth and limit assay-specific biases, TCR repertoire library preparation and sequencing were carried out by different laboratories using diverse techniques. What the authors observed across the whole study: Pairwise subsampling indicated that sequencing depth was expected to affect the degree of clonotype sharing among donors. Because the study included a small number of donors, the genetic and exposure-history diversity represented was limited. Sampling was restricted to blood, and TCR repertoires in tissue are likely to differ from TCR repertoires in blood.

The germline V gene yields SGHAT for CDR1 and FQNNGV for CDR2. The CDR3 measures 14 amino acids from cysteine to phenylalanine. Just CDR3 DNA is preserved here, 42 bases in frame from base 1. V loses 6 bases of germline sequence and J loses 1 base, and the interval between the two ends is 12 bases. Healthy HIV-negative adults with no recently reported acute infections or vaccinations were included as donors. Only Caucasian adults living in Nashville, Tennessee, USA were represented among the donors. For unsorted samples, 80 million to 100 million PBMCs were counted, and genomic DNA was extracted using the QIAamp DNA Blood Mini kit. Blood was collected by leukapheresis, and PBMCs were isolated by Ficoll-Histopaque density gradient centrifugation and then cryopreserved in liquid nitrogen vapor phase. Using the deep immunoSEQ assay, multiplex PCR amplified TCR CDR3 regions from genomic DNA. For each cell subset, the extracted genomic DNA was distributed evenly across all wells of several immunoSEQ 96-well plates, and each plate served as one replicate. For unsorted PBMC, about 270 ng of genomic DNA, equivalent to roughly 30,000 T cell genomes, went into each replicate PCR. Unsorted PBMC genomic DNA was sequenced across ten immunoSEQ deep assay plates. The purified libraries were quantified using a Qubit 3.0 fluorometer, sized with a Bioanalyzer 2100, and then quantified again using the KAPA Library Quantification kit. Every immunoSEQ 96-well plate was sequenced on a separate single-read 150-cycle Illumina NextSeq 550 flow cell. The study's own analysis went as follows. Because the immunoSEQ output included only junctional sequences and no quality scores, the filtering could not be the same as the filtering used for full-length reads. To assign V/J genes and CDR3, sequences were annotated using PyIR, a Python wrapper for IgBLAST v1.9, with IMGT germline references. Any read was removed if the V/J assignment was weak (E-value above 1e-6), the CDR3 was missing, or the read contained stop codons, out-of-frame junctions, or ambiguous translated residues. V3J clonotypes were defined as sequences sharing an identical inferred V gene, J gene, and CDR3 amino acid sequence. Percentage overlap between repertoires was calculated by dividing the number of shared unique clonotypes by the size of the smaller repertoire. Richness of each repertoire was evaluated using RTK rarefaction, the Chao1 estimator, and Recon v2.1 estimates of unobserved clonotypes. The clones in this table, taken by TCRdb from immuneACCESS, are in-frame only. Not every clone is retained; where verified, under half of the shortfall comes from an unresolved V gene, and the cause of the rest is unknown. Clonal size and the V and J genes are those of that table, whereas D and trimming came from the DNA. Here the sample has about 460,000 clones; approximately 71% occur a single time. The biggest ten clones account for 12% of the sample.

This receptor was obtained from a woman aged 40-49 years in good health. Some clones in this sample may be carry-over from other donors' samples. The sample consisted of PBMCs. The rearranged chain carries TRBV11-2 and TRBJ2-5, with the D gene too uncertain to name. The sequenced DNA is TGTGCCAGCAGTCCCCCCTCGGGCCAAGAGACCCAGTACTTC. This encodes CASSPPSGQETQYF.